These 30 T cell receptor beta chains originate from one sample sequenced in a study of a mutant IDH1 vaccine in newly diagnosed glioma. These receptors have no known antigen. Stated time point: week 47, end of study. Topical imiquimod was applied with each vaccine dose, which held 300 ug of mutant IDH1 20-mer peptide. Generated by immunoSEQ multiplex PCR, the TCRdb table keeps only in-frame clones and is missing some. The data hold about 62,000 clones, with around 83% observed a single time. The sequences come from PBMCs, collected from a glioma patient whose treatment included an IDH1 peptide vaccine. These receptors were taken from a man aged 25 to 45 with glioma.

This clone has only a few counts. Written as DNA, the CDR3 is TGTGCCAGCAGCTACAACGGCAGGGTGCGCACTGAAGCTTTCTTT. Its translation is CASSYNGRVRTEAFF. This chain connects TRBV5-6 to TRBJ1-1, with D maybe TRBD1 (5 bases). CDR3 length: 15 residues. Per the germline V gene, CDR1 is SGHDT and CDR2 is YYEEEE. The V end lost 3 bases, the J end lost 4 bases, and 16 bases lay between the germline ends.

The CDR3 DNA is TGTGCCAGCAGCCCGACGTGGCAGAGCTCCTACAATGAGCAGTTCTTC. This gives the protein CASSPTWQSSYNEQFF. V is TRBV4-2 and J is TRBJ2-1; D gene uncertain. In germline, CDR1 is LGHNA, CDR2 YNFKEQ. Trimming removed 4 bases at V and 0 bases at J, with 13 bases between. The CDR3 runs to 16 residues.

The rearrangement links TRBV9 to TRBJ1-5, with 8 bases identical to TRBD1. V shed 0 bases and J 8 bases; nucleotides not matched to a gene: 7. The CDR3 is made up of 15 amino acids. The germline V gene has CDR1 SGDLS and CDR2 YYNGEE. The CDR3: CASSVGPGGEKPQHF. The CDR3, as DNA: TGTGCCAGCAGCGTAGGGCCAGGGGGCGAGAAGCCCCAGCATTTT.

This clone has a handful of counts. This chain links TRBV25-1 with TRBJ2-7; a possible D gene is TRBD1 (6 bases). Germline CDR1 reads MGHDK; CDR2 reads SYGVNS. This CDR3 is 12 amino acids long. V was clipped by 8 bases and J by 3 bases, with 11 bases between them. CDR3 in amino acids: CASSTGFYEQYF. The CDR3 nucleotides are TGTGCCAGCTCCACAGGGTTCTACGAGCAGTACTTC.

V and J are TRBV7-9 and TRBJ1-2, with 10 bases matching TRBD1. The length of the CDR3 is 15 residues. With 3 bases clipped from V and 7 bases from J, the junction kept 8 bases outside the gene matches. Germline values: CDR1 SEHNR, CDR2 FQNEAQ (reference sequence). CDR3 coding DNA: TGTGCCAGCAGCTTTCGACAGGGGGCGATAGGTGGCTACACCTTC. Translating gives CASSFRQGAIGGYTF.

A few counts support this clone. The genes are TRBV27 and TRBJ1-1; TRBD1 is a possible D gene (6 bases). The CDR3 extends over 14 amino acids. Trimming shortened V by 8 bases and J by 0 bases, and 13 bases separated the two germline ends. In germline, CDR1 is MNHEY, CDR2 SMNVEV (reference sequence). The CDR3 region has the DNA TGTGCCAGCTCCCGGGACACAATGAACACTGAAGCTTTCTTT. It codes for CASSRDTMNTEAFF.

The chain joins TRBV11-2 to TRBJ1-4; perhaps TRBD1 as D (6 bases). In germline, CDR1 is SGHAT, CDR2 FQNNGV. The CDR3 is 16 amino acids. The V end lost 2 bases, the J end lost 5 bases, and 15 bases lay between the germline ends. The CDR3 sequence: CASSLSRGWGNEKLFF. The CDR3 coding sequence is TGTGCCAGCAGCTTAAGCAGGGGATGGGGGAATGAAAAACTGTTTTTT.

The V call is TRBV28, the J call TRBJ2-3; a possible D gene is TRBD1 (6 bases). Trimming shortened V by 5 bases and J by 2 bases, and 11 bases separated the two germline ends. CDR1 is MDHEN and CDR2 is SYDVKM in the germline V gene. CDR3 length: 14 amino acids. The CDR3 loop reads CASSPRDITDTQYF. The CDR3 bases are TGTGCCAGCAGTCCCCGGGACATCACAGATACGCAGTATTTT.

The chain is built from TRBV10-1 and TRBJ2-7; 7 bases are a match to TRBD2. Germline V CDR1 and CDR2: WNHNN, SYGVQD (reference sequence). The trim removed 6 bases at V and 3 bases at J, leaving 14 bases unmatched. The CDR3 runs 16 residues. The CDR3 loop reads CASSDGLTGGYYEQYF. The DNA of the CDR3 is TGCGCCAGCAGCGATGGCCTCACGGGGGGTTACTACGAGCAGTACTTC.

J is TRBJ1-1 and V is TRBV28; D may be TRBD1 (6 bases). The V gene's germline CDR1 is MDHEN and CDR2 SYDVKM. This CDR3 is built from 15 residues. The V end was cut by 3 bases, the J end by 1 base, with 12 bases between. Written as DNA, the CDR3 is TGTGCCAGCAGTTTTCCTTACAGGGCGAACACTGAAGCTTTCTTT. It encodes CASSFPYRANTEAFF. The full variable domain, its missing parts supplied by reference TRBV28 and TRBJ1-1, is DVKVTQSSRYLVKRTGEKVFLECVQDMDHENMFWYRQDPGLGLRLIYFSYDVKMKEKGDIPEGYSVSREKKERFSLILESASTNQTSMYLCASSFPYRANTEAFFGQGTRLTVV.

The chain recombines TRBV5-4 with TRBJ1-1, with 8 bases fitting TRBD1. The CDR3 is made up of 11 amino acids. Per the germline V gene, CDR1 is SGHNT and CDR2 is YYREEE (reference sequence). V lost 4 bases and J lost 12; bases outside the gene matches: 5. The CDR3 region has the DNA TGTGCCAGCAGCGCTACAGGGGGGACTTTCTTT. This codes for CASSATGGTFF.

This clone was detected a few times. J is TRBJ1-1 and V is TRBV4-2; 11 bases are shared with TRBD1. CDR1 LGHNA and CDR2 YNFKEQ come from the germline V gene. CDR3 length: 16 amino acids. After removal of 0 bases from V and 6 bases from J, the junction contained 6 bases not matched to a gene. The CDR3 is CASSQEKWGQGAEAFF. The CDR3 nucleotides are TGTGCCAGCAGCCAAGAAAAATGGGGACAGGGGGCTGAAGCTTTCTTT.

The CDR3 is CATNGEQEQYF. CDR3 nucleotide sequence: TGTGCCACCAACGGGGAGCAAGAGCAGTACTTC. The chain recombines TRBV2 with TRBJ2-7, with D tentatively TRBD2 (5 bases). From germline, CDR1 is SNHLY and CDR2 FYNNEI. V lost 10 bases, J lost 7 bases, and 14 bases lay in between. The CDR3 is made up of 11 amino acids.

The chain combines TRBV9 with TRBJ1-6, with D perhaps TRBD1 (5 bases). The V end lost 0 bases, the J end lost 4 bases, and 8 bases lay between the germline ends. Germline V CDR1 and CDR2: SGDLS, YYNGEE. This CDR3 is built from 15 residues. The CDR3 DNA is TGTGCCAGCAGCGTAGAGTCAGGGTATAATTCACCCCTCCACTTT. The encoded protein is CASSVESGYNSPLHF.

The rearrangement links TRBV18 to TRBJ2-3, with D possibly being TRBD1 (6 bases). Trimming took 1 base from V and 1 from J, leaving 12 bases between them. The CDR3 covers 16 residues. Germline CDR1 is KGHSH and CDR2 is LQKENI. This CDR3 is CASSPRQEIRTDTQYF. The CDR3 nucleotides read TGTGCCAGCTCACCACGACAGGAGATCCGCACAGATACGCAGTATTTT.

The chain combines TRBV4-1 with TRBJ2-3, with 7 bases that match TRBD2. The J segment lost 1 base and the V segment lost 0 bases, leaving 7 bases of the junction unmatched. The CDR3 has 17 amino acids. Germline assignment: CDR1 MGHRA and CDR2 YSYEKL. The chain's CDR3 is CASSQDWGGLGTDTQYF. The CDR3 bases are TGCGCCAGCAGCCAAGATTGGGGGGGATTGGGCACAGATACGCAGTATTTT.

The table lists this clone with a few counts. The rearrangement joins TRBV7-2 to TRBJ1-5; D gene uncertain. Trimming removed 5 bases at V and 4 bases at J, with 6 bases between. CDR1 and CDR2 (germline): SGHTA, FQGNSA. This CDR3 has 12 amino acids. This chain's CDR3 is CASSGSNQPQHF. Written as DNA, the CDR3 is TGTGCCAGCAGCGGCAGTAATCAGCCCCAGCATTTT.

V gene TRBV27 combines with J gene TRBJ2-1; D is perhaps TRBD1 (6 bases). The CDR3 is 15 residues long. Per the germline V gene, CDR1 is MNHEY and CDR2 is SMNVEV (reference sequence). Between the trimmed V and J ends, which lost 5 bases and 4 bases, there was a span of 15 bases. The CDR3, as DNA: TGTGCCAGCAGTCCATACAGGGCACAGTACAATGAGCAGTTCTTC. Translating gives CASSPYRAQYNEQFF.

In its sample, this clone was seen once. The J gene is TRBJ2-4, the V gene TRBV5-1; D remains unclear. The CDR3 has 12 amino acids. Per germline, CDR1 SGHRS and CDR2 YFSETQ. V was trimmed by 4 bases and J by 9 bases, leaving 11 bases between them. DNA of the CDR3: TGCGCCAGCAGCATACCTGGGCCCATTCAGTACTTC. This codes for CASSIPGPIQYF.

V and J are TRBV7-9 and TRBJ1-2, with 7 bases matching TRBD1. Trimming at V came to 5 bases and at J to 8 bases, leaving 14 bases not matched to a gene. Germline V gene lookup returns CDR1 SEHNR and CDR2 FQNEAQ (reference sequence). This CDR3 has 15 residues. The CDR3: CASSPYSAGGYGYTF. CDR3 sequence (DNA): TGTGCCAGCAGCCCTTACTCCGCAGGGGGGTACGGCTACACCTTC.

The chain links TRBV19 to TRBJ1-1; the D gene is possibly TRBD1 (5 bases). The CDR3 has 15 residues. Germline CDR1 and CDR2: LNHDA and SQIVND (reference sequence). V was trimmed by 3 bases and J by 4 bases, leaving 15 bases between them. CDR3 bases: TGTGCCAGTAGTATCTGGGAAGGAGGGGCCACTGAAGCTTTCTTT. This sequence encodes CASSIWEGGATEAFF.

V is TRBV18 and J is TRBJ2-3; no clear D. Germline values: CDR1 KGHSH, CDR2 LQKENI. The CDR3 spans 17 residues. V dropped 1 base and J dropped 2 bases, with 16 bases sitting between them. CDR3 coding DNA: TGTGCCAGCTCACCACTTCCGTCCAGGAAAAACACAGATACGCAGTATTTT. Translating gives CASSPLPSRKNTDTQYF.

The J gene is TRBJ2-2, the V gene TRBV14; the match to TRBD1 covers 7 bases. Trimming took 4 bases from V and 5 from J; bases not matched to a gene: 7. CDR3 length equals 15 residues. CDR1 and CDR2 (germline): SGHDN, FVKESK. CDR3: CASSRATGKTGELFF. The CDR3 DNA reads TGTGCCAGCAGCCGGGCGACAGGGAAAACCGGGGAGCTGTTTTTT.

V is TRBV7-9 and J is TRBJ1-5; TRBD1 matches at 7 bases. V gave up 5 bases and J gave up 9 bases; unmatched junction bases: 19. Germline values: CDR1 SEHNR, CDR2 FQNEAQ (reference sequence). This CDR3 spans 17 amino acids. CDR3 region: CASSLLSSTGNEGPQHF. The CDR3 DNA is TGTGCCAGCAGCCTCTTAAGTTCGACAGGGAACGAGGGGCCCCAGCATTTT.

The genes are TRBV6-4 and TRBJ1-6; TRBD1 matches 7 bases. In germline, CDR1 is MRHNA, CDR2 SNTAGT. The J segment lost 10 bases and the V segment lost 3 bases, leaving 3 bases of the junction unmatched. This CDR3 is built from 13 residues. The CDR3 reads CASSEDRASPLHF. In nucleotides, the CDR3 is TGTGCCAGCAGTGAAGACAGGGCGTCACCCCTCCACTTT.

This clone was observed a single time. The CDR3 ends on some other residue instead of the conserved phenylalanine or tryptophan, so this is likely a read error. The DNA is omitted, as the CDR3 cannot be located on it reliably, and the CDR3 follows TCRdb's listing. The chain is built from TRBV2 and TRBJ2-4; no DNA check was done on the table's D call, TRBD2. Germline V gene data show CDR1 as SNHLY and CDR2 as FYNNEI. The CDR3 sequence runs 11 residues, both termini included. The CDR3 protein is CASSEVPSTSL.

This clone appeared a few times. The CDR3 here is CASSLLGREVEAFF. As DNA, the CDR3 is TGTGCCAGCAGTTTATTGGGCAGGGAGGTTGAAGCTTTCTTT. The chain combines TRBV28 with TRBJ1-1; D may be TRBD1 (5 bases). The V end lost 1 base, the J end lost 7 bases, and 13 bases lay between the germline ends. Germline lookup yields CDR1 MDHEN and CDR2 SYDVKM. This CDR3 is built from 14 residues.

CDR3 nucleotides: TGTGCTTCTCAAAGGGGTGGTGGTGGGGACACTGAAGCTTTCTTT. As protein: CASQRGGGGDTEAFF. This chain uses TRBV19 with TRBJ1-1, with a possible D match to TRBD1 (5 bases). This CDR3 has 15 residues. CDR1 LNHDA and CDR2 SQIVND come from the germline V gene (reference sequence).

DNA of the CDR3: TGTGCCAGTAGCCGAAGGAGGGGTGGACAGAGCTCCTATAATTCACCCCTCCACTTT. Protein product: CASSRRRGGQSSYNSPLHF. The rearrangement joins TRBV19 to TRBJ1-6; weak D call: TRBD1 (6 bases). The length of the CDR3 is 19 residues. V dropped 6 bases and J dropped 0 bases, with 21 bases sitting between them. CDR1 is LNHDA, CDR2 SQIVND, per germline (reference sequence).

V usage is TRBV2 and J usage is TRBJ1-5; 7 bases map to TRBD1. Trimming removed 7 bases from V and 4 bases from J; junction bases left unmatched: 7. This CDR3 contains 14 residues. Germline assignment: CDR1 SNHLY and CDR2 FYNNEI. CDR3 region: CASMWQGGNQPQHF. The CDR3 bases are TGTGCCAGCATGTGGCAGGGGGGGAATCAGCCCCAGCATTTT.